This record covers a single T cell receptor (beta chain). This specimen belongs to a study of OX40 agonist ivuxolimab in advanced cancers. Study at large: Three partial responders included one hepatocellular carcinoma patient and two cutaneous melanoma patients.

Germline V lookup: CDR1 SGHVS, CDR2 FQNEAQ. V lost 3 bases to trimming and J lost 3 bases; unmatched junction nucleotides: 5. The CDR3 covers 15 residues. Researchers took blood at baseline, on cycle 4 day 1, and on cycle 7 day 1. Using immunoSEQ multiplex PCR, the repertoire was profiled, and TCRdb retains in-frame clones only, with some absent. The repertoire holds about 51,000 clones, with roughly 80% as singletons. The V and J genes are TRBV7-8 and TRBJ1-5; 7 bases map to TRBD1. Material: CD4+ or CD8+ T cells sorted from blood, obtained in a trial of the OX40 agonist ivuxolimab. The TCR comes from an adult with an advanced solid tumor such as melanoma, head and neck, liver or kidney cancer. Here the CDR3 reads CASSLSGTDNQPQHF. The CDR3, as DNA: TGTGCCAGCAGCTTGTCCGGGACAGACAATCAGCCCCAGCATTTT.